This T cell receptor beta chain was recovered during a study of T cells in Graves' hyperthyroidism and ophthalmopathy. This CDR3 has 13 residues. Looked up from germline, CDR1 is SNHLY and CDR2 is FYNNEI. The V end lost 6 bases, the J end lost 6 bases, and 12 bases lay between the germline ends. General study results and limits: Most thyroid clonotypes that were expanded above 0.001 also turned up in blood.

On this clonotype itself: The antigen remains unidentified.

Lactation, pregnancy, other autoimmune disease or uncontrolled infection excluded patients. RNA transcripts yielded amplified TCR beta CDR3 regions. The HTBI primer set was used in a first-round RT-PCR of the TCR CDR3. TCRdb redid the calling of the multiplex PCR reads with MiXCR, one entry per CDR3 protein. Of about 660,000 distinct CDR3 sequences in the sample, just under 45% were seen once. This TCR derives from an adult man with Graves' disease, either hyperthyroidism or ophthalmopathy (not recorded which). The chain is built from TRBV2 and TRBJ1-5; weak D call: TRBD1 (5 bases). Sequenced sample: peripheral blood or thyroid tissue (not recorded which). The CDR3 nucleotides read TGTGCCAGCAGACAGGACGGGGCTCAGCCCCAGCATTTT. It is translated as CASRQDGAQPQHF.